Below, 22 T cell receptor beta chains from the same sample are listed, as sequenced in a study of CD8+ T cells in alopecia areata. Noted treatment: oral pan-JAK inhibitor, 5-10 mg twice daily. Following extraction, RNA underwent reverse transcription to cDNA, which served as the sequencing template. TCRdb's table, derived via immunoSEQ multiplex PCR, lists solely in-frame clones and lacks some. The sample yields 110,000 or so clones, roughly 50% seen once. The specimen comprised CD4+ T cells sorted from blood, sampled at week 24, from a patient treated with tofacitinib. Receptors were obtained from a human donor with alopecia areata.

This clone came up a few times. The chain employs TRBV7-2 and TRBJ1-2, with TRBD1 matching over 10 bases. The CDR3 sequence is 14 residues long. V dropped 4 bases and J dropped 6; count of bases not matched to a gene: 5. Germline-derived CDR1 and CDR2 are SGHTA and FQGNSA. CDR3 in amino acids: CASSSWTGGDGYTF. The DNA of the CDR3 is TGTGCCAGCAGCTCTTGGACAGGGGGAGATGGCTACACCTTC.

V usage is TRBV2 and J usage is TRBJ1-1; no definite D call. The CDR3 is 15 amino acids. CDR1 is SNHLY and CDR2 is FYNNEI in the germline V gene. The V end was cut by 4 bases, the J end by 6 bases, with 18 bases between. CDR3 nucleotide sequence: TGTGCCAGCAGTGGAATAATAGGTCGAGGCGCTGAAGCTTTCTTT. Its translation is CASSGIIGRGAEAFF.

This clone was counted between two and nine times. Other DNA sequences in this specimen translate into the identical CDR3. The V call is TRBV29-1, the J call TRBJ1-5; a possible D gene is TRBD1 (6 bases). The germline V gene has CDR1 SQVTM and CDR2 ANQGSEA. This CDR3 is built from 12 residues. The ends were cut back, 4 bases at V and 4 bases at J, with 8 bases in the middle. The CDR3 DNA reads as TGCAGCGTTGCAGGGGAGAATCAGCCCCAGCATTTT. Protein: CSVAGENQPQHF.

There are a few counts of this clone. The genes are TRBV7-2 and TRBJ1-1; 10 bases are a match to TRBD1. The V and J ends lost 1 base and 7 bases, in that order; junction bases with no gene match: 9. The CDR3 runs 16 residues. The germline CDR1 and CDR2 sequences are SGHTA and FQGNSA. The CDR3 reads CASSLDGRQGADEAFF. In nucleotides, the CDR3 is TGTGCCAGCAGCTTAGACGGTAGACAGGGGGCGGATGAAGCTTTCTTT. Variable domain in full (rest from reference TRBV7-2 and TRBJ1-1): GAGVSQSPSNKVTEKGKDVELRCDPISGHTALYWYRQSLGQGLEFLIYFQGNSAPDKSGLPSDRFSAERTGGSVSTLTIQRTQQEDSAVYLCASSLDGRQGADEAFFGQGTRLTVV.

As concerns this clone: One end of the junction is discordant with germline, which a read error may explain. V usage is TRBV29-1 and J usage is TRBJ1-2; D uncertain. The CDR3 consists of 8 residues. The germline gives CDR1 SQVTM, CDR2 ANQGSEA. CDR3 loop: CSVEGIIF. As DNA, the CDR3 is TGCAGCGTCGAAGGGATTATCTTC.

The chain combines TRBV29-1 with TRBJ2-3; 8 bases match TRBD2. Germline V gene lookup returns CDR1 SQVTM and CDR2 ANQGSEA. V lost 7 bases to trimming and J lost 0 bases; unmatched junction nucleotides: 9. CDR3 size: 15 residues. The CDR3: CSGGRRGASTDTQYF. The CDR3 DNA reads as TGCAGCGGGGGTAGGCGGGGGGCTAGCACAGATACGCAGTATTTT.

J is TRBJ1-5 and V is TRBV15; D uncertain. Germline CDR1 is LNHNV and CDR2 is YYDKDF (reference sequence). The CDR3 length is 15 residues. The V gene lost 1 base and the J gene lost 4 bases, with 11 bases spanning the gap. CDR3 amino acids: CATSRGGWVNQPQHF. CDR3 in DNA: TGTGCCACCAGCAGAGGAGGTTGGGTGAATCAGCCCCAGCATTTT. Full variable domain (outside the CDR3, taken from reference TRBV15 and TRBJ1-5): DAMVIQNPRYQVTQFGKPVTLSCSQTLNHNVMYWYQQKSSQAPKLLFHYYDKDFNNEADTPDNFQSRRPNTSFCFLDIRSPGLGDTAMYLCATSRGGWVNQPQHFGDGTRLSIL.

In this sample, this clone turned up a few times. The gene calls are TRBV5-4 and TRBJ2-5; no definite D call. This CDR3 is built from 13 residues. V was clipped by 0 bases and J by 1 base, with 4 bases between them. Germline V gives CDR1 SGHNT, CDR2 YYREEE (reference sequence). This CDR3 is CASSLERQETQYF. DNA of the CDR3: TGTGCCAGCAGCTTGGAGCGCCAAGAGACCCAGTACTTC.

This clone was observed once. The J gene is TRBJ2-5, the V gene TRBV20-1; a possible D gene is TRBD1 (6 bases). The germline V gene encodes CDR1 DFQATT and CDR2 SNEGSKA (reference sequence). The length of the CDR3 is 11 residues. The CDR3 DNA follows: TGCAGACAGGGTGGTCAGGAGACCCAGTACTTC. Translating gives CRQGGQETQYF.

V is TRBV21-1 and J is TRBJ2-5; the D call TRBD2 from the table was never checked on the DNA. TRBV21-1 is an annotated pseudogene. The CDR3 is 15 amino acids. CDR3 DNA: TGTGCCAGCAGCAAAAGCCTAGCGGGGCTGGAGACCCAGTACTTC. Its protein is CASSKSLAGLETQYF.

CDR3 coding DNA: TGTGCCTGGAGTGTCTTGAACACTGAAGCTTTCTTT. This codes for CAWSVLNTEAFF. The chain has TRBV30 and TRBJ1-1; D ambiguous. CDR1 GTSNPN and CDR2 SVGIG come from the germline V gene (reference sequence). CDR3 length equals 12 residues. V lost 0 bases, J lost 0 bases, and 2 bases lay in between.

This clone occurred once. The J gene is TRBJ2-2, the V gene TRBV25-1, with 8 positions matching TRBD1. The germline CDR1 and CDR2 sequences are MGHDK and SYGVNS. The CDR3 extends over 15 amino acids. After removal of 6 bases from V and 3 bases from J, the junction contained 6 bases not matched to a gene. This CDR3 is CASRKTGDDTGELFF. The CDR3, as DNA: TGTGCCAGCAGAAAGACAGGGGATGACACCGGGGAGCTGTTTTTT. Combining the CDR3 with reference TRBV25-1 and TRBJ2-2 gives the whole variable domain EADIYQTPRYLVIGTGKKITLECSQTMGHDKMYWYQQDPGMELHLIHYSYGVNSTEKGDLSSESTVSRIRTEHFPLTLESARPSHTSQYLCASRKTGDDTGELFFGEGSRLTVL.

J is TRBJ1-2 and V is TRBV25-1; D is uncertain. The germline V gene has CDR1 MGHDK and CDR2 SYGVNS. Trimming removed 1 base from V and 2 bases from J, with 2 bases in between. CDR3 length: 12 amino acids. The CDR3 region has the DNA TGTGCCAGCAGTGAATGGAACTATGGCTACACCTTC. This encodes CASSEWNYGYTF.

J is TRBJ2-5 and V is TRBV30; D remains unclear. V lost 2 bases and J 4 bases, leaving 8 bases between the germline ends. Germline loops: CDR1 GTSNPN, CDR2 SVGIG (reference sequence). This CDR3 has 12 amino acids. The CDR3 sequence is CAWSSTGETQYF. In DNA form, the CDR3 reads TGTGCCTGGAGTTCTACGGGAGAGACCCAGTACTTC.

This clone was detected only a few times. The chain is built from TRBV5-1 and TRBJ2-1; 8 bases align to TRBD1. V gave up 4 bases and J gave up 6 bases; unmatched junction bases: 6. This CDR3 region has 14 residues. In germline, CDR1 is SGHRS, CDR2 YFSETQ. This CDR3 reads CASSEDRVGNEQFF. DNA of the CDR3: TGCGCCAGCAGCGAGGACAGGGTAGGCAATGAGCAGTTCTTC.

This clone appeared a few times. V gene TRBV7-9 combines with J gene TRBJ2-7, with 11 positions matching TRBD1. Germline-derived CDR1 and CDR2 are SEHNR and FQNEAQ (reference sequence). The CDR3 has 15 amino acids. V trimming: 5 bases; J trimming: 2 bases; junction bases outside the gene matches: 5. The CDR3 DNA is TGTGCCAGCAGCCCAGGACAGGGGGCCACCTACGAGCAGTACTTC. Residues: CASSPGQGATYEQYF.

The V call is TRBV5-6, the J call TRBJ1-1; D is uncertain. The CDR3 runs 11 residues. The V end lost 1 base, the J end lost 8 bases, and 6 bases lay between the germline ends. Germline V CDR1 and CDR2: SGHDT, YYEEEE. The CDR3 region has the DNA TGTGCCAGCAGCTTGACGGGGGAAGCTTTCTTT. This sequence encodes CASSLTGEAFF.

This chain joins TRBV6-1 and TRBJ1-5; tentatively, D is TRBD1 (5 bases). Germline CDR1 reads MNHNS; CDR2 reads SASEGT. The CDR3 runs to 15 residues. Trimming shortened V by 2 bases and J by 1 base, and 9 bases separated the two germline ends. CDR3 bases: TGTGCCAGCAGTGAAAGCAGGGTCAGCAATCAGCCCCAGCATTTT. Translating it yields CASSESRVSNQPQHF.

This clone was recorded once. The rearrangement uses TRBV7-2 and TRBJ2-5, with 14 bases matching TRBD2. The CDR3 extends over 16 amino acids. In germline, CDR1 is SGHTA, CDR2 FQGNSA. After removal of 5 bases from V and 5 bases from J, the junction contained 7 bases not matched to a gene. CDR3 nucleotides: TGTGCCAGCAGCCCGAGACTAGCGGGGGGGCCGGAGACCCAGTACTTC. This codes for CASSPRLAGGPETQYF.

J is TRBJ1-4 and V is TRBV2, with D hard to call. V was cut by 2 bases and J by 7 bases, with 5 bases left in between. Per the germline V gene, CDR1 is SNHLY and CDR2 is FYNNEI. CDR3 size: 12 residues. The CDR3 is CASSERVEKLFF. CDR3 nucleotides: TGTGCCAGCAGTGAAAGGGTTGAAAAACTGTTTTTT.

This chain connects TRBV25-1 to TRBJ2-1, with 11 bases fitting TRBD2. J lost 4 bases, V lost 4 bases, and 12 bases had no gene match. The germline CDR1 and CDR2 sequences are MGHDK and SYGVNS. This CDR3 contains 18 residues. The CDR3 sequence is CASSASVFLAGGYNEQFF. The DNA of the CDR3 is TGTGCCAGCAGTGCATCAGTTTTCCTAGCGGGGGGTTACAATGAGCAGTTCTTC.

This clone came up once. The chain joins TRBV5-1 to TRBJ1-5; unclear D gene. V lost 0 bases to trimming and J lost 6 bases, with 7 bases between them. The CDR3 totals 13 residues. CDR1 and CDR2 (germline): SGHRS, YFSETQ. The CDR3 DNA follows: TGCGCCAGCAGCTTGGACAGAGCTCAGCCCCAGCATTTT. Translating it yields CASSLDRAQPQHF.